This T cell receptor (beta chain) comes out of a study of blood T cell repertoires in COVID-19. Study-wide background: Whether acute or convalescent, the COVID-19 samples came from the United States, Italy and Spain. Sample material is recorded as cDNA or gDNA derived from T cells, B-cell-depleted T cells, or PBMCs.

The germline CDR1 and CDR2 sequences are SQVTM and ANQGSEA. This CDR3 spans 15 amino acids. Trimming removed 2 bases from V and 0 bases from J, with 11 bases in between. Under the authors' procedure: Researchers report that nucleated cell counts were estimated from reference gene primer amplification. Here immunoSEQ multiplex PCR was the method, and the copy in TCRdb shows in-frame clones only, minus some. V and J calls and clone size are those listed in that table; D and trimming were worked out from the DNA. The sample has more than 110,000 clones; about 80% are singletons. This clonotype was obtained from a woman of 80 years or more in a cohort sampled during active or convalescent COVID-19. This chain connects TRBV29-1 to TRBJ2-1, with D possibly matching TRBD1 (5 bases). The source material was peripheral blood. In DNA, the CDR3 is TGCAGCGTTGAACCCGACAGCCGCTCCTACAATGAGCAGTTCTTC. Protein: CSVEPDSRSYNEQFF.